The clone carrying this T cell receptor (beta chain) was observed once. Its antigen is not known. Baseline, cycle 4 day 1, and cycle 7 day 1 were the blood sampling points. Trimming cost V 5 bases and J 7 bases, with 16 bases left between them. Per the germline V gene, CDR1 is SEHNR and CDR2 is FQNEAQ (reference sequence). This CDR3 comprises 14 residues. The method was immunoSEQ multiplex PCR; TCRdb's version includes in-frame clones alone and lacks a portion of them. The table lists roughly 98,000 clones, around 83% of them singletons, with more than 1.2% in the top ten. These data originate in a study of OX40 agonist ivuxolimab in advanced cancers. Study-wide background: People in dose escalation had one of these cancers: hepatocellular carcinoma, melanoma, renal cell or head and neck cancer.

Study-level findings and limits: Expanded clones were, on average, more numerous among CD8+ T cells than CD4+. Circulating CD4+ and CD8+ T cells showed clonal expansion by week 6 at 0.1 to 3.0 mg/kg.

This TCR derives from an adult with an advanced solid tumor such as melanoma, head and neck, liver or kidney cancer. The source material was CD4+ or CD8+ T cells sorted from blood, sampled in a trial of the OX40 agonist ivuxolimab. This chain links TRBV7-9 with TRBJ2-3; possibly TRBD2 for D (5 bases). The CDR3 region has the DNA TGTGCCAGCAGCCCCGGACTGACTTCTAATACGCAGTATTTT. This gives the protein CASSPGLTSNTQYF.